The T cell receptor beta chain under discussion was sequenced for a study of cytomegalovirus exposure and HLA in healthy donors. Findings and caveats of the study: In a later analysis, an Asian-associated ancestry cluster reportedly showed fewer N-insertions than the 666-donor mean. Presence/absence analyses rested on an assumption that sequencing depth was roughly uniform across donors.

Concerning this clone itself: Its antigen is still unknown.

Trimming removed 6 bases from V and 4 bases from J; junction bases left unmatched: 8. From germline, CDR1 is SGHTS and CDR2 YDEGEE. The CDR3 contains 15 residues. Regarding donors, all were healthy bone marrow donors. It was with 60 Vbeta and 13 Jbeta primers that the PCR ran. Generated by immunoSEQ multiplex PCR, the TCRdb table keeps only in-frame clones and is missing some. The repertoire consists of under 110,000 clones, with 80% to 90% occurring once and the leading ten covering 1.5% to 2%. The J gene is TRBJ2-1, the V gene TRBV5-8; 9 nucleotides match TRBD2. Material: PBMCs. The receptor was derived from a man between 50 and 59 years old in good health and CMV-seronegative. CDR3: CASNRRAGGYNEQFF. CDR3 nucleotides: TGTGCCAGCAACCGGAGGGCGGGGGGGTACAATGAGCAGTTCTTC.